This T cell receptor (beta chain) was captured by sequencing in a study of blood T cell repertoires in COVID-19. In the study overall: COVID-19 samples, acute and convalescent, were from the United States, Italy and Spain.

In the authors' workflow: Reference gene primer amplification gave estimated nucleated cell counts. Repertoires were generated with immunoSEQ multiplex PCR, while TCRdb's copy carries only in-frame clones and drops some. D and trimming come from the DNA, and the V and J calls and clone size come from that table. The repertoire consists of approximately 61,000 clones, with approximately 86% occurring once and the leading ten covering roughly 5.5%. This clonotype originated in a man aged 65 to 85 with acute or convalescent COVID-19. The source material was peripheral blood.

CDR3: CASSLGGTGYAYGYTF. The CDR3 DNA sequence: TGTGCCAGCAGCTTAGGCGGGACAGGGTATGCCTATGGCTACACCTTC. The J gene is TRBJ1-2, the V gene TRBV7-2; 9 nucleotides agree with TRBD1. The germline gives CDR1 SGHTA, CDR2 FQGNSA. This CDR3 has 16 residues. The junction had 7 bases not matched to a gene; V was cut back by 1 base and J by 4 bases.